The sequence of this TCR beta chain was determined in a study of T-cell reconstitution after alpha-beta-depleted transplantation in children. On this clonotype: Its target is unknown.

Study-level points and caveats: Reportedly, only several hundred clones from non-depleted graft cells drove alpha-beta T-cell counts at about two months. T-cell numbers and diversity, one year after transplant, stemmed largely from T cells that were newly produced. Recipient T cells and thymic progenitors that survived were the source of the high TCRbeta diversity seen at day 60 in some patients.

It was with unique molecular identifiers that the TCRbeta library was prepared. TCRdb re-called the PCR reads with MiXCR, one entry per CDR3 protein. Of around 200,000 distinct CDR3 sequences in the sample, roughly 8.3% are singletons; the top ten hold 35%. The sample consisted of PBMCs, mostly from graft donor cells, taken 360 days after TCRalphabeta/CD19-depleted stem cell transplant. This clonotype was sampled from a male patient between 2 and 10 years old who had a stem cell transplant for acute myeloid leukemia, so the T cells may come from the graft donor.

DNA for the CDR3: TGTGCCAGCAGCGTAACCGGGACGGCCTATGGCTACACCTTC. Residues: CASSVTGTAYGYTF. The chain is built from TRBV9 and TRBJ1-2; D is possibly TRBD1 (5 bases). CDR1 is SGDLS and CDR2 is YYNGEE in the germline V gene. This CDR3 contains 14 residues. Trimming shortened V by 1 base and J by 4 bases, and 11 bases separated the two germline ends.